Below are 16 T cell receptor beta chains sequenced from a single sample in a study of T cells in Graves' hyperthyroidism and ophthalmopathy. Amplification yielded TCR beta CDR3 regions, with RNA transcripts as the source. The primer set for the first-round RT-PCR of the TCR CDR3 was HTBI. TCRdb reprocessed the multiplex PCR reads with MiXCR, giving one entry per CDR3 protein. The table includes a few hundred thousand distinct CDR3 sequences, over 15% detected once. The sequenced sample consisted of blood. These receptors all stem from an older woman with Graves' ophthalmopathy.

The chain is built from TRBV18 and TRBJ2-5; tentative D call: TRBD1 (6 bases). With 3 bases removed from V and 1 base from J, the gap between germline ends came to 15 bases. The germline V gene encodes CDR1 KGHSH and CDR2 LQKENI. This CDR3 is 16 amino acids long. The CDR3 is CASSPRAGTPQETQYF. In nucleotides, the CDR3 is TGTGCCAGCTCACCTCGAGCCGGGACACCCCAAGAGACCCAGTACTTC.

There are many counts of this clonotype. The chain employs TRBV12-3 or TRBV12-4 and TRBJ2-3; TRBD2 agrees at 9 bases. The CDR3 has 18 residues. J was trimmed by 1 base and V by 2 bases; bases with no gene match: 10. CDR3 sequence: CASSLRASAGGRTDTQYF. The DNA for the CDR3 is TGTGCCAGCAGTTTAAGGGCCTCAGCGGGGGGCCGCACAGATACGCAGTATTTT.

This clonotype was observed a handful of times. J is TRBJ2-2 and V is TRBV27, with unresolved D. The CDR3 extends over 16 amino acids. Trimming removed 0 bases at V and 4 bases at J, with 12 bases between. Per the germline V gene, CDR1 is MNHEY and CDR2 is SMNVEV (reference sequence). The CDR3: CASSLSDLTSTGELFF. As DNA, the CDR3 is TGTGCCAGCAGTTTATCGGACCTAACGTCCACCGGGGAGCTGTTTTTT.

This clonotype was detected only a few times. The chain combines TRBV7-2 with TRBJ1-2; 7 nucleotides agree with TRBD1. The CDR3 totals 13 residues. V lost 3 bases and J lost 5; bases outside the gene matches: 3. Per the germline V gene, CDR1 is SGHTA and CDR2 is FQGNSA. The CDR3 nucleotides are TGTGCCAGCAGCTTCCAGGGGGAGTATGGCTACACCTTC. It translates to CASSFQGEYGYTF.

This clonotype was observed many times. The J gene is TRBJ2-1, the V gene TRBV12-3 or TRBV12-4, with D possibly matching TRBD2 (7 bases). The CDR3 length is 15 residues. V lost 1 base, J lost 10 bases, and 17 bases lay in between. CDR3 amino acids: CASSLEEGGHGEQFF. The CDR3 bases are TGTGCCAGCAGTTTAGAGGAGGGGGGGCACGGGGAGCAGTTCTTC.

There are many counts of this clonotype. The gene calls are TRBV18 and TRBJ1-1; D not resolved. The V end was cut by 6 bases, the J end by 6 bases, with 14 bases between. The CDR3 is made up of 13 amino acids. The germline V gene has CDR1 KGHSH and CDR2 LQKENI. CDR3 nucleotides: TGTGCCAGCTCGACCACCATAGGCGCTGAAGCTTTCTTT. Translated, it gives CASSTTIGAEAFF.

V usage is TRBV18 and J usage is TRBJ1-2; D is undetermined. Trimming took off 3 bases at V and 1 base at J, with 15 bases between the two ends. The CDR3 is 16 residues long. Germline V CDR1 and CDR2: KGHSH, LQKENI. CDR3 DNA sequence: TGTGCCAGCTCACCCCGAGACCCGCAGCTTAACTATGGCTACACCTTC. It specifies CASSPRDPQLNYGYTF.

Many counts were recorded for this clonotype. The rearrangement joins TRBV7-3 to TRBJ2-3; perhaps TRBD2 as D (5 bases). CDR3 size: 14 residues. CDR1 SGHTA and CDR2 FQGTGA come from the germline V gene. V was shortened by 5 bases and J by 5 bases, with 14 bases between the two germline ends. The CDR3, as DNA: TGTGCCAGCAGCCCCTCGGGGTCGGGAGATACGCAGTATTTT. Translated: CASSPSGSGDTQYF. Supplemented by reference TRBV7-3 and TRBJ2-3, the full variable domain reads GAGVSQTPSNKVTEKGKYVELRCDPISGHTALYWYRQSLGQGPEFLIYFQGTGAADDSGLPNDRFFAVRPEGSVSTLKIQRTERGDSAVYLCASSPSGSGDTQYFGPGTRLTVL.

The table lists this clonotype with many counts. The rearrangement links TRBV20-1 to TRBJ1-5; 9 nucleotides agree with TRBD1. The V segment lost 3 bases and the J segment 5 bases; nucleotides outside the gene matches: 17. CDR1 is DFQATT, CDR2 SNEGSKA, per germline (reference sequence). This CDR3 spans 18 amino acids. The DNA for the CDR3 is TGCAGTGCTAGGAGGGGGGTTCGAGGGACAGGGACGTATCAGCCCCAGCATTTT. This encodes CSARRGVRGTGTYQPQHF.

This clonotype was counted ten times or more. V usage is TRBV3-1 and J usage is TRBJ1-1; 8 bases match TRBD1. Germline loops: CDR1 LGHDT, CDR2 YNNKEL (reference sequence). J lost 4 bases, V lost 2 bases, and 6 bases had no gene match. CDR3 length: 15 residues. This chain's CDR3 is CASSQQRQGSTEAFF. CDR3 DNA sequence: TGTGCCAGCAGCCAACAAAGACAGGGGAGCACTGAAGCTTTCTTT.

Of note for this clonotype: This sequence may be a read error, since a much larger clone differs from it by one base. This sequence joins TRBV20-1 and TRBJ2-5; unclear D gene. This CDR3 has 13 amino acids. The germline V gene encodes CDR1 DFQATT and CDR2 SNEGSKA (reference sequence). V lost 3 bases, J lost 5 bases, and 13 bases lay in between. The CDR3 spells CSARIHIPETQYF. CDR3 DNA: TGCAGTGCTAGGATTCATATCCCGGAGACCCAGTACTTC.

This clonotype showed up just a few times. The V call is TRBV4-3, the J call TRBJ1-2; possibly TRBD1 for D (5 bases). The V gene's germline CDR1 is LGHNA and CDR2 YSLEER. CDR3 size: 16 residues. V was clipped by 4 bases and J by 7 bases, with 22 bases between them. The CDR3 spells CASSPRGAETLGGYTF. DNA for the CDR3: TGCGCCAGCAGCCCAAGAGGGGCGGAGACACTGGGTGGCTACACCTTC.

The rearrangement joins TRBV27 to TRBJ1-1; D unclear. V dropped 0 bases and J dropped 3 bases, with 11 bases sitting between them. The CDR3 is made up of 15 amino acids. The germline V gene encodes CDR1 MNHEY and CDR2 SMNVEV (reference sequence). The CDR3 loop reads CASSLSRGLDTEAFF. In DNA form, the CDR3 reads TGTGCCAGCAGTTTATCCCGGGGATTGGACACTGAAGCTTTCTTT.

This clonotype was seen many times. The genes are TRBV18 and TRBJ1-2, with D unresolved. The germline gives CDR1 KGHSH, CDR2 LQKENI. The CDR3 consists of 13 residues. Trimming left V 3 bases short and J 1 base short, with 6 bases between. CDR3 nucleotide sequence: TGTGCCAGCTCACCGTCCAATAACTATGGCTACACCTTC. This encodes CASSPSNNYGYTF.

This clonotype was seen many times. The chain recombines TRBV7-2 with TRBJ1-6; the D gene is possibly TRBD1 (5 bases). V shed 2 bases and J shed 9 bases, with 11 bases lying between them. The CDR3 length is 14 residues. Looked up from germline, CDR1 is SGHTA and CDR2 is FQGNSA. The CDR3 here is CASSLMGEGSPLHF. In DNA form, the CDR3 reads TGTGCCAGCAGCTTAATGGGGGAGGGTTCACCCCTCCACTTT.

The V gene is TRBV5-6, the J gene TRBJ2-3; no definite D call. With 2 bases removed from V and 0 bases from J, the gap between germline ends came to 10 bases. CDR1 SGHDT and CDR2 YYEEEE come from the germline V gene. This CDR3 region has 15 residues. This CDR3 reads CASSFRASSTDTQYF. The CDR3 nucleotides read TGTGCCAGCAGCTTCCGGGCTTCGAGCACAGATACGCAGTATTTT.